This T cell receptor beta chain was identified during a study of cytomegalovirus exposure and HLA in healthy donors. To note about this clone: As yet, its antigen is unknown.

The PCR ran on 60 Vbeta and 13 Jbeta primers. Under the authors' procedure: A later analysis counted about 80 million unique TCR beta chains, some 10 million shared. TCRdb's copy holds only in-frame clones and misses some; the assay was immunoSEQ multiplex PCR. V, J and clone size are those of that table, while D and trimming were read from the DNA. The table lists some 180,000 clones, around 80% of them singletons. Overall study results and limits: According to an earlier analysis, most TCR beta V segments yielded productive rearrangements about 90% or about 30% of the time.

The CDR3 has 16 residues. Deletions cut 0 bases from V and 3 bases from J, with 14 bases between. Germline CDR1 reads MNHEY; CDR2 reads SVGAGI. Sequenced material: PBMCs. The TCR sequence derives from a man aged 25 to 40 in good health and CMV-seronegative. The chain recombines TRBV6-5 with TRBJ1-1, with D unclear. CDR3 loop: CASSYSYRGPDTEAFF. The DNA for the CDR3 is TGTGCCAGCAGTTACTCGTACCGGGGTCCGGACACTGAAGCTTTCTTT.